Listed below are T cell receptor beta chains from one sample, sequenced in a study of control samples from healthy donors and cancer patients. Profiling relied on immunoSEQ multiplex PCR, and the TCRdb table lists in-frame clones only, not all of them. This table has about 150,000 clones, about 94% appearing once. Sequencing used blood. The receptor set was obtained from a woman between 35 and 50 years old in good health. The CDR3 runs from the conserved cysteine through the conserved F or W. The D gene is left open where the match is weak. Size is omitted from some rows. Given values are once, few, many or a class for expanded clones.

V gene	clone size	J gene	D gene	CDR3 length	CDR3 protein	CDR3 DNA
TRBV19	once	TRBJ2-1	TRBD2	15	CASTLSGGGPNEQFF	TGTGCCAGTACCTTAAGCGGGGGAGGCCCCAATGAGCAGTTCTTC
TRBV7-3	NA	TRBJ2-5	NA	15	CASSLMADQGETQYF	TGTGCCAGCAGCTTAATGGCCGATCAGGGAGAGACCCAGTACTTC
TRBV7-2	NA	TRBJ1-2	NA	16	CASSSGPVVRLSGYTF	TGTGCCAGCAGCTCAGGGCCGGTAGTCCGCCTATCTGGCTACACCTTC
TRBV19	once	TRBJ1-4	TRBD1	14	CASRRDRDGEKLFF	TGTGCCAGTAGGAGGGACAGGGACGGCGAAAAACTGTTTTTT
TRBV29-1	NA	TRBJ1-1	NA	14	CSVTGQTTNTEAFF	TGCAGCGTAACCGGACAGACTACGAACACTGAAGCTTTCTTT
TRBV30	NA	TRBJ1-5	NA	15	CAWSVQGSRNQPQHF	TGTGCCTGGAGTGTACAGGGCAGCCGCAATCAGCCCCAGCATTTT
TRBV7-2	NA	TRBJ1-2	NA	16	CASSLAWDGYNYGYTF	TGTGCCAGCAGCTTAGCGTGGGACGGTTATAACTATGGCTACACCTTC
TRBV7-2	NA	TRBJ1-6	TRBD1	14	CASRRQGINSPLHF	TGTGCCAGCAGAAGACAGGGCATAAATTCACCCCTCCACTTT
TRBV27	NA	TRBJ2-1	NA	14	CASSFAPVNNEQFF	TGTGCCAGCAGTTTCGCCCCCGTAAACAATGAGCAGTTCTTC
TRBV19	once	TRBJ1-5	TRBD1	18	CASSIIGTGGYSNQPQHF	TGTGCCAGTAGTATAATTGGGACAGGGGGATATAGCAATCAGCCCCAGCATTTT
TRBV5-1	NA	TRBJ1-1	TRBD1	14	CASSLADRAYEAFF	TGCGCCAGCAGCTTGGCCGACAGGGCGTATGAAGCTTTCTTT
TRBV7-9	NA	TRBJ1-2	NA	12	CASSSRSGGYTF	TGTGCCAGCAGCTCCAGATCGGGGGGCTACACCTTC
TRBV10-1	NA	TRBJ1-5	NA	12	CASSTGNQPQHF	TGCGCCAGCAGTACAGGCAATCAGCCCCAGCATTTT
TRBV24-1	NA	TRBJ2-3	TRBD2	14	CATSSSGSVDTQYF	TGTGCCACCAGCTCTAGCGGGAGTGTAGATACGCAGTATTTT
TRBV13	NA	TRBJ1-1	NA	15	CASSPRGGANTEAFF	TGTGCCAGCAGCCCGAGGGGGGGCGCGAACACTGAAGCTTTCTTT
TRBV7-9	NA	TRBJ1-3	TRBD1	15	CASSYGTGAGNTIYF	TGTGCCAGCAGTTACGGGACAGGGGCCGGAAACACCATATATTTT
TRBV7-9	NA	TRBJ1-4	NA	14	CASSNAATNEKLFF	TGTGCCAGCAGCAACGCCGCAACTAATGAAAAACTGTTTTTT
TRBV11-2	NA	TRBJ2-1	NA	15	CASSSQLSRGDEQFF	TGTGCCAGCAGCTCGCAACTATCCAGGGGTGATGAGCAGTTCTTC
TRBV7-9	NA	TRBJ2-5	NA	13	CASSSAFLETQYF	TGTGCCAGCAGCTCGGCATTTTTGGAGACCCAGTACTTC
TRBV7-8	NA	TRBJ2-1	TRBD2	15	CASSLGRGGYNEQFF	TGTGCCAGCAGCTTAGGACGGGGGGGGTACAATGAGCAGTTCTTC
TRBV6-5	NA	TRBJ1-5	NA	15	CASSYSMTSNQPQHF	TGTGCCAGCAGTTACTCGATGACTAGCAATCAGCCCCAGCATTTT
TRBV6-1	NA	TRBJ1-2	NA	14	CASSEDFGLYGYTF	TGTGCCAGCAGTGAAGACTTCGGACTATATGGCTACACCTTC
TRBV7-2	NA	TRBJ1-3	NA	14	CASSLEGFGNTIYF	TGTGCCAGCAGCTTAGAGGGTTTTGGAAACACCATATATTTT
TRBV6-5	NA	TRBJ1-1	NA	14	CASSRQASNTEAFF	TGTGCCAGCAGTAGACAGGCCTCGAACACTGAAGCTTTCTTT
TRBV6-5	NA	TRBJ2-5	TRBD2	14	CASSYSSGYGTQYF	TGTGCCAGCAGTTACTCTAGCGGGTATGGGACCCAGTACTTC
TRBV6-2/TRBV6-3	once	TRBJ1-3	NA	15	CASSMISGSGNTIYF	TGTGCCAGCAGTATGATCAGCGGCTCTGGAAACACCATATATTTT
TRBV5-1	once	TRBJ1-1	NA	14	CASSLASLNTEAFF	TGCGCCAGCAGCTTGGCCAGCTTGAACACTGAAGCTTTCTTT
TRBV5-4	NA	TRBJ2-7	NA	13	CASSLVTAYEQYF	TGTGCCAGCAGCTTGGTGACAGCCTACGAGCAGTACTTC
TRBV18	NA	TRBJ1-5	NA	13	CASSPGMSQPQHF	TGTGCCAGCTCACCGGGTATGTCTCAGCCCCAGCATTTT
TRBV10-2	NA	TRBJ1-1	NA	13	CASSETVNTEAFF	TGCGCCAGCAGTGAAACAGTGAACACTGAAGCTTTCTTT
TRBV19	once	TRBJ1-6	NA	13	CASSDLVQSPLHF	TGTGCCAGTAGCGACCTAGTCCAGTCACCCCTCCACTTT
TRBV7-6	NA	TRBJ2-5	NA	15	CASSLGGQEQETQYF	TGTGCCAGCAGCTTAGGAGGGCAGGAGCAAGAGACCCAGTACTTC
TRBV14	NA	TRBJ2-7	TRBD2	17	CASSLGLADSKPYEQYF	TGTGCCAGCAGCCTAGGACTAGCGGACTCAAAACCCTACGAGCAGTACTTC
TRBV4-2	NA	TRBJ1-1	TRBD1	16	CASSQDQGVWNTEAFF	TGTGCCAGCAGCCAAGATCAGGGGGTGTGGAACACTGAAGCTTTCTTT
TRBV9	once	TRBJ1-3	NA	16	CASSVEAAFSGNTIYF	TGTGCCAGCAGCGTAGAGGCAGCATTCTCTGGAAACACCATATATTTT
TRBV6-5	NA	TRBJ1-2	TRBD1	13	CASSLGQVYGYTF	TGTGCCAGCAGCCTCGGACAGGTCTATGGCTACACCTTC
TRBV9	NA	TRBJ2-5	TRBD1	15	CASSVGTGSAETQYF	TGTGCCAGCAGCGTCGGGACAGGGTCGGCAGAGACCCAGTACTTC
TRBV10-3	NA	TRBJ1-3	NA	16	CAISEWGSSSGNTIYF	TGTGCCATCAGTGAGTGGGGCTCGAGCTCTGGAAACACCATATATTTT
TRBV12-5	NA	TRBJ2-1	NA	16	CASGLASPVFNGEQFF	TGTGCTAGTGGTTTAGCTTCGCCAGTATTCAACGGTGAGCAGTTCTTC
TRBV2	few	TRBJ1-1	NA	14	CASRETTLNTEAFF	TGTGCCAGCAGGGAAACCACCTTGAACACTGAAGCTTTCTTT
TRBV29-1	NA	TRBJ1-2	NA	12	CSDLRGRYGYTF	TGCAGCGACCTCCGGGGTCGGTATGGCTACACCTTC
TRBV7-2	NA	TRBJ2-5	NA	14	CASRSRRGGETQYF	TGTGCCAGCAGAAGCCGAAGGGGAGGAGAGACCCAGTACTTC
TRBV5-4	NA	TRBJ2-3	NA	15	CASSASLVSTDTQYF	TGTGCCAGCAGCGCCTCTCTAGTGAGCACAGATACGCAGTATTTT
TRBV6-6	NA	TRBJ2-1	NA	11	CASSPGTEQFF	TGTGCCAGCAGTCCCGGGACTGAGCAGTTCTTC
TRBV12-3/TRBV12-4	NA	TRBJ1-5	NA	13	CASSGQKNQPQHF	TGTGCCAGCAGTGGACAGAAGAATCAGCCCCAGCATTTT